A single sample gave rise to the 16 T cell receptor beta chains below, sequenced in a study of neurological immune-mediated disorders. Using its own MiXCR run on the 5' RACE reads, TCRdb lists one record per CDR3 protein. The table has about 120,000 distinct CDR3 sequences, roughly 3.4% seen once. Sequencing was performed on PBMCs. The receptors stem from a woman aged 25 to 39 with multiple sclerosis.

This clonotype has at least ten counts. The V call is TRBV29-1, the J call TRBJ1-1; 8 bases are shared with TRBD1. This CDR3 contains 13 residues. The J segment lost 7 bases and the V segment lost 7 bases, leaving 11 bases of the junction unmatched. The germline gives CDR1 SQVTM, CDR2 ANQGSEA. CDR3 sequence: CSAVETGDLEAFF. The CDR3, as DNA: TGCAGCGCCGTTGAGACAGGGGACCTTGAAGCTTTCTTT.

This clonotype was seen ten or more times. This chain links TRBV29-1 with TRBJ2-2, with 10 bases matching TRBD1. The CDR3 loop spans 16 amino acids. Trimming cost V 6 bases and J 0 bases; bases outside gene matches: 7. Germline V gene sequence: CDR1 SQVTM, CDR2 ANQGSEA. CDR3 DNA sequence: TGCAGCGTCGGGACAGGGGTCCACGCGAACACCGGGGAGCTGTTTTTT. The encoded protein is CSVGTGVHANTGELFF.

This clonotype was recorded at least ten times. V is TRBV20-1 and J is TRBJ2-1, with 11 bases that match TRBD2. Germline V lookup: CDR1 DFQATT, CDR2 SNEGSKA (reference sequence). J was trimmed by 8 bases and V by 7 bases; bases with no gene match: 10. This CDR3 is 14 amino acids long. The chain's CDR3 is CSVQTSGIEYEQFF. DNA of the CDR3: TGCAGTGTCCAGACTAGCGGGATAGAATATGAGCAGTTCTTC.

In its sample, this clonotype was seen many times. This sequence joins TRBV18 and TRBJ1-2; D gene unclear. CDR3 size: 13 residues. Germline CDR1 and CDR2: KGHSH and LQKENI. V lost 2 bases and J 5 bases, leaving 9 bases between the germline ends. CDR3 sequence (DNA): TGTGCCAGCTCACCATTGGCGGGGTATGGCTACACCTTC. Translation: CASSPLAGYGYTF.

This clonotype was counted many times. The CDR3 bases are TGCGCCAGCAGCACGGGGACTAGCGGGAGGCGAATCACCGGGGAGCTGTTTTTT. Protein: CASSTGTSGRRITGELFF. The chain employs TRBV5-1 and TRBJ2-2, with TRBD2 matching 15 bases. Germline V gene lookup returns CDR1 SGHRS and CDR2 YFSETQ. CDR3 length equals 18 residues. V lost 4 bases, J lost 4 bases, and 8 bases stayed unmatched.

This clonotype showed up many times. The chain joins TRBV5-1 to TRBJ2-3; either TRBD1 or TRBD2 may supply D (5 bases each). CDR3 length: 12 residues. Germline V CDR1 and CDR2: SGHRS, YFSETQ. V was trimmed by 4 bases and J by 7 bases, leaving 10 bases between them. CDR3 sequence (DNA): TGCGCCAGCAGCCGCAGGGAGAATACGCAGTATTTT. Translating it yields CASSRRENTQYF.

On this clonotype: This could be a read error, since a much larger clone is one nucleotide away. The chain recombines TRBV7-7 with TRBJ2-3, with TRBD2 as a possible D gene (5 bases). Germline-derived CDR1 and CDR2 are SSHAT and FNYEAQ (reference sequence). CDR3 size: 15 residues. The chain's CDR3 is CASSPTASSTDKQYF. In nucleotides, the CDR3 is TGTGCCAGCAGCCCGACTGCTAGCAGCACAGATAAGCAGTATTTT.

This clonotype has a count of ten or more. V and J are TRBV4-3 and TRBJ1-5, with D possibly TRBD1 on 5 matching bases. The length of the CDR3 is 15 residues. Germline values: CDR1 LGHNA, CDR2 YSLEER. Trimming took off 0 bases at V and 5 bases at J, with 11 bases between the two ends. CDR3 amino acids: CASSQDGDGDQPQHF. The CDR3 DNA is TGCGCCAGCAGCCAAGATGGGGACGGCGATCAGCCCCAGCATTTT.

This clonotype appeared many times. This chain uses TRBV24-1 with TRBJ2-1, with 10 bases identical to TRBD2. The CDR3 length is 16 residues. V lost 7 bases and J lost 6; bases outside the gene matches: 11. Per the germline V gene, CDR1 is KGHDR and CDR2 is SFDVKD. The DNA of the CDR3 is TGTGCCACCAGCGACGCGAGCGGGAGGGCCCTCAATGAGCAGTTCTTC. It codes for CATSDASGRALNEQFF.

This clonotype has ten or more counts. The V gene is TRBV3-1, the J gene TRBJ2-5; either TRBD1 or TRBD2 may fit D (5 bases each). Germline values: CDR1 LGHDT, CDR2 YNNKEL (reference sequence). V was trimmed by 0 bases and J by 4 bases, leaving 15 bases between them. This CDR3 is 16 amino acids long. The CDR3 coding sequence is TGTGCCAGCAGCCAAGAATCGGGACGGTCCGTAGAGACCCAGTACTTC. Its translation is CASSQESGRSVETQYF.

The chain recombines TRBV5-6 with TRBJ2-2; the D gene is possibly TRBD2 (5 bases). The CDR3 sequence is 13 residues long. V was pared by 6 bases and J by 7 bases, with 13 bases between. Germline CDR1 and CDR2: SGHDT and YYEEEE. CDR3 amino acids: CASTPGGYGELFF. In nucleotides, the CDR3 is TGTGCCAGCACCCCTGGCGGGTACGGGGAGCTGTTTTTT.

This clonotype was picked up many times. The chain joins TRBV20-1 to TRBJ2-5, with 12 bases lining up with TRBD2. The germline gives CDR1 DFQATT, CDR2 SNEGSKA (reference sequence). The CDR3 is 15 amino acids. With 2 bases clipped from V and 4 bases from J, the junction kept 5 bases outside the gene matches. As DNA, the CDR3 is TGCAGTGCTAGACCTAGCGGGAGGGTAGGAGAGACCCAGTACTTC. As protein: CSARPSGRVGETQYF.

This clonotype was seen ten or more times. This chain uses TRBV15 with TRBJ1-5, with TRBD1 matching over 8 bases. J was trimmed by 2 bases and V by 0 bases; bases with no gene match: 3. In germline, CDR1 is LNHNV, CDR2 YYDKDF (reference sequence). The CDR3 consists of 16 residues. The chain's CDR3 is CATSRDPGQGNQPQHF. In DNA, the CDR3 is TGTGCCACCAGCAGAGATCCGGGACAGGGCAATCAGCCCCAGCATTTT.

Many counts were recorded for this clonotype. The V and J genes are TRBV20-1 and TRBJ2-2; D remains unclear. V dropped 1 base and J dropped 7 bases, with 10 bases sitting between them. The CDR3 spans 13 residues. Germline V gene lookup returns CDR1 DFQATT and CDR2 SNEGSKA (reference sequence). DNA of the CDR3: TGCAGTGCTAGAGTTAAGGGCGTCGGGGAGCTGTTTTTT. Amino acids: CSARVKGVGELFF.

There are many counts of this clonotype. CDR3 in DNA: TGTGCCATCAGTGCTCCCCGGGGCGAGCAGTACTTC. Translated: CAISAPRGEQYF. The gene calls are TRBV10-3 and TRBJ2-7, with TRBD2 as a possible D gene (5 bases). Trimming pared 4 bases from V and 6 bases from J, leaving 10 bases between. Looked up from germline, CDR1 is ENHRY and CDR2 is SYGVKD. This CDR3 has 12 residues.

At least ten counts were recorded for this clonotype. This chain uses TRBV7-6 with TRBJ2-5, with 8 positions matching TRBD1. The CDR3 has 15 residues. Germline-derived CDR1 and CDR2 are SGHVS and FNYEAQ. V was clipped by 4 bases and J by 0 bases; unmatched bases: 4. The DNA for the CDR3 is TGTGCCAGCAGCTGGGGGGACAGGAACCAAGAGACCCAGTACTTC. Its translation is CASSWGDRNQETQYF.